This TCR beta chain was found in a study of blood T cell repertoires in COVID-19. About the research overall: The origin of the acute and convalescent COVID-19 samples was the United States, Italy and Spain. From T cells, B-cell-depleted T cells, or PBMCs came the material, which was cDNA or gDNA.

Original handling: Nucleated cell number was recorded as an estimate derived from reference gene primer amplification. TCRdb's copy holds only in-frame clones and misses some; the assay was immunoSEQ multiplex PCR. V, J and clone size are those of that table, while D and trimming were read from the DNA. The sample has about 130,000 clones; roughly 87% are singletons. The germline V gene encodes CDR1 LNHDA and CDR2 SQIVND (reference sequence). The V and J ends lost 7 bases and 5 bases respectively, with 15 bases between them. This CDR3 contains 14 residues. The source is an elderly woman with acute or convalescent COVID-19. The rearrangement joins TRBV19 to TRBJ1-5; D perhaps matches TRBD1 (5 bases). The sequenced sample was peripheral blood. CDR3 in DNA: TGTGCCAGTAACCCCGCGACAGCAGATCAGCCCCAGCATTTT. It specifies CASNPATADQPQHF. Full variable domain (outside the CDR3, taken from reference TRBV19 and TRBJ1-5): DGGITQSPKYLFRKEGQNVTLSCEQNLNHDAMYWYRQDPGQGLRLIYYSQIVNDFQKGDIAEGYSVSREKKESFPLTVTSAQKNPTAFYLCASNPATADQPQHFGDGTRLSIL.